This TCR beta chain was found in a study of breast tumors, draining lymph nodes, adjacent tissues. Study-level points and caveats: Tumor TCR diversity was below lymph nodes but above nontumor tissue. The lymph node origin of tumor T cells was framed as consistent with a hypothesis, not demonstrated. Luminal-like breast cancer showed significantly greater tumor-nontumor repertoire similarity than basal-like breast cancer did.

Axillary draining lymph nodes of breast cancer patients supplied the node samples. V lost 5 bases, J lost 2 bases, and 4 bases stayed unmatched. The CDR3 runs 15 residues. Germline V gene sequence: CDR1 MNHNY, CDR2 SVGAGI (reference sequence). Remarks on this clonotype: The target antigen is unknown. This sequence may be a read error, since a much larger clone differs from it by one base.

In TCRdb, the multiplex PCR reads were re-called with MiXCR into one record per CDR3 protein. Of approximately 300,000 distinct CDR3 sequences listed, over 25% were seen once; the top ten hold 1.1%. The TCR was taken from a female donor with breast cancer. Some clones in this sample may be carry-over from other donors' samples. The V and J genes are TRBV6-6 and TRBJ2-3; 10 nucleotides agree with TRBD2. Sequencing was performed on axillary lymph node tissue. CDR3 DNA: TGTGCCAGCAGTCACGGGACTAGCGACACAGATACGCAGTATTTT. Translating it yields CASSHGTSDTDTQYF.